The 18 T cell receptor beta chains in this list originate from one sample, sequenced in a study of beta chain features in type 1 diabetes. Reverse transcribing all isolated RNA meant expressed TCRB transcripts were sequenced. The method was immunoSEQ multiplex PCR; TCRdb's version includes in-frame clones alone and lacks a portion of them. The data contain under 550,000 clones, roughly an eighth of them singletons. Specimen: naive CD4+ T cells from blood. Receptor source: a woman aged 18-35 years in good health.

CDR3 in DNA: TGCAGCGTTGAAGGGGCGGGCTATGAGCAGTTCTTC. This codes for CSVEGAGYEQFF. This sequence joins TRBV29-1 and TRBJ2-1; TRBD2 is a possible D gene (5 bases). The V gene lost 1 base and the J gene lost 8 bases, with 9 bases spanning the gap. The CDR3 extends over 12 amino acids. Germline V gene lookup returns CDR1 SQVTM and CDR2 ANQGSEA.

The chain has TRBV5-4 and TRBJ2-7; 8 nucleotides line up with TRBD2. Germline V gives CDR1 SGHNT, CDR2 YYREEE (reference sequence). V shed 5 bases, J shed 2 bases, and the junction held 6 bases outside the gene matches. There are 14 residues in the CDR3. CDR3 coding DNA: TGTGCCAGCAGACCGACTAGCGTTACCTACGAGCAGTACTTC. It codes for CASRPTSVTYEQYF.

The gene calls are TRBV11-2 and TRBJ2-5; D remains unclear. This CDR3 has 13 amino acids. CDR1 SGHAT and CDR2 FQNNGV come from the germline V gene. V lost 4 bases and J 3 bases, leaving 9 bases between the germline ends. CDR3 region: CASSWVREETQYF. CDR3 in DNA: TGTGCCAGCAGCTGGGTCAGAGAAGAGACCCAGTACTTC.

This clone has more than one count but fewer than ten. This chain links TRBV25-1 with TRBJ2-5; D uncertain. Germline V CDR1 and CDR2: MGHDK, SYGVNS. The CDR3 is 12 amino acids. Trimming cost V 3 bases and J 4 bases, with 6 bases left between them. CDR3 residues: CASSDLVETQYF. As DNA, the CDR3 is TGTGCCAGCAGTGACCTCGTAGAGACCCAGTACTTC.

A few counts support this clone. This chain links TRBV7-9 with TRBJ2-6; D call uncertain. The CDR3 is 17 amino acids. Trimming pared 0 bases from V and 4 bases from J, leaving 13 bases between. Germline loops: CDR1 SEHNR, CDR2 FQNEAQ (reference sequence). The DNA of the CDR3 is TGTGCCAGCAGCTTAGCGCTTCGTACGACCGGGGCCAACGTCCTGACTTTC. As protein: CASSLALRTTGANVLTF.

This clone has more than one count but fewer than ten. The J gene is TRBJ2-1, the V gene TRBV7-2, with 13 bases fitting TRBD2. CDR1 SGHTA and CDR2 FQGNSA come from the germline V gene. The CDR3 is 15 residues long. The V segment lost 5 bases and the J segment 5 bases; nucleotides outside the gene matches: 3. CDR3 sequence reads: CASSQTSGRHNEQFF. CDR3 DNA: TGTGCCAGCAGCCAGACTAGCGGGAGGCACAATGAGCAGTTCTTC.

The genes are TRBV5-1 and TRBJ2-3, with D possibly being TRBD1 (5 bases). Trimming shortened V by 2 bases and J by 0 bases, and 13 bases separated the two germline ends. The CDR3 runs to 16 residues. Looked up from germline, CDR1 is SGHRS and CDR2 is YFSETQ. CDR3 amino acids: CASSFVRTRSTDTQYF. The CDR3 DNA is TGCGCCAGCAGCTTCGTCCGGACACGGAGCACAGATACGCAGTATTTT.

CDR3 residues: CASSATGGETQYF. The CDR3 DNA sequence: TGTGCCAGCAGCGCAACAGGGGGAGAGACCCAGTACTTC. This sequence joins TRBV2 and TRBJ2-5, with 8 nucleotides matching TRBD1. The CDR3 length is 13 residues. V shed 6 bases, J shed 4 bases, and the junction held 4 bases outside the gene matches. Germline CDR1 and CDR2: SNHLY and FYNNEI.

This clone was detected only a few times. The V call is TRBV5-4, the J call TRBJ2-2; D remains unclear. V was clipped by 0 bases and J by 7 bases, with 13 bases between them. There are 15 residues in the CDR3. The germline gives CDR1 SGHNT, CDR2 YYREEE (reference sequence). The CDR3 reads CASSLGVRTNGELFF. In DNA, the CDR3 is TGTGCCAGCAGCTTGGGGGTCCGAACGAACGGGGAGCTGTTTTTT.

This clone has a handful of counts. The chain has TRBV30 and TRBJ2-7, with D possibly TRBD1 on 6 matching bases. Between the trimmed V and J ends, which lost 5 bases and 6 bases, there was a span of 23 bases. Germline V gene sequence: CDR1 GTSNPN, CDR2 SVGIG (reference sequence). This CDR3 has 15 residues. The CDR3 DNA reads as TGTGCCTGGGGCACGGGAAGGGCAGGGGCGCGCGAGCAGTACTTC. Its protein product is CAWGTGRAGAREQYF.

This clone has more than one count but fewer than ten. This rearrangement joins TRBV7-2 to TRBJ2-4; no clear D. V lost 5 bases and J lost 8, with 10 bases in between. The CDR3 has 12 amino acids. Germline assignment: CDR1 SGHTA and CDR2 FQGNSA. As DNA, the CDR3 is TGTGCCAGCAGCCAAGGTCGAGACATTCAGTACTTC. Amino acids: CASSQGRDIQYF.

This clone turned up a few times. The CDR3 region has the DNA TGTGCCAGCAGCTTGAGACAGGGAGGTCAGCCCCAGCATTTT. Translation: CASSLRQGGQPQHF. The chain is built from TRBV7-2 and TRBJ1-5; 7 nucleotides agree with TRBD1. CDR1 is SGHTA and CDR2 is FQGNSA in the germline V gene. This CDR3 has 14 residues. V lost 3 bases to trimming and J lost 6 bases; unmatched junction nucleotides: 5.

This clone was picked up a small number of times. The chain uses TRBV6-5 and TRBJ1-5, with 7 bases fitting TRBD1. The germline V gene encodes CDR1 MNHEY and CDR2 SVGAGI. The CDR3 consists of 15 residues. The J segment lost 7 bases and the V segment lost 6 bases, leaving 12 bases of the junction unmatched. DNA of the CDR3: TGTGCCAGCAGGCCCGGAAACAGGGGCGAGCAGCCCCAGCATTTT. It encodes CASRPGNRGEQPQHF.

This clone was counted only a few times. The chain recombines TRBV25-1 with TRBJ2-3; perhaps TRBD1 as D (5 bases). This CDR3 has 14 residues. CDR1 and CDR2 from the germline V gene are MGHDK and SYGVNS. With 2 bases removed from V and 2 bases from J, the gap between germline ends came to 8 bases. The CDR3 region has the DNA TGTGCCAGCAGTGAACAGGGCCCCACAGATACGCAGTATTTT. Its protein product is CASSEQGPTDTQYF.

Only a few counts were recorded for this clone. V usage is TRBV18 and J usage is TRBJ2-2; D gene ambiguous. The CDR3 is 13 amino acids. Germline V CDR1 and CDR2: KGHSH, LQKENI. V gave up 2 bases and J gave up 8 bases, with 9 bases separating them. CDR3 region: CASSPMVEGELFF. The CDR3 nucleotides read TGTGCCAGCTCACCAATGGTTGAAGGGGAGCTGTTTTTT.

V usage is TRBV27 and J usage is TRBJ2-7; TRBD2 is a possible D gene (5 bases). CDR1 and CDR2 (germline): MNHEY, SMNVEV (reference sequence). The CDR3 is 14 residues long. V dropped 4 bases and J dropped 3 bases, with 13 bases sitting between them. CDR3 DNA sequence: TGTGCCAGCAGTTGGGCGGTAGAGGGCTACGAGCAGTACTTC. It translates to CASSWAVEGYEQYF.

V and J are TRBV27 and TRBJ2-5, with TRBD2 matching over 12 bases. This CDR3 contains 19 residues. Germline loops: CDR1 MNHEY, CDR2 SMNVEV (reference sequence). Unmatched junction bases numbered 18, after V lost 5 bases and J lost 5 bases. CDR3 sequence reads: CASSPRPRRLAGDRETQYF. In nucleotides, the CDR3 is TGTGCCAGCAGTCCCCGGCCGAGAAGACTAGCGGGAGATCGGGAGACCCAGTACTTC.

This clone has more than one count but fewer than ten. This chain connects TRBV7-9 to TRBJ2-3; a possible D gene is TRBD1 (5 bases). The CDR3 extends over 16 amino acids. In germline, CDR1 is SEHNR, CDR2 FQNEAQ (reference sequence). V shed 2 bases and J shed 0 bases, with 12 bases lying between them. CDR3 residues: CASSLTGAASTDTQYF. The CDR3, as DNA: TGTGCCAGCAGCTTAACAGGCGCAGCCAGCACAGATACGCAGTATTTT.